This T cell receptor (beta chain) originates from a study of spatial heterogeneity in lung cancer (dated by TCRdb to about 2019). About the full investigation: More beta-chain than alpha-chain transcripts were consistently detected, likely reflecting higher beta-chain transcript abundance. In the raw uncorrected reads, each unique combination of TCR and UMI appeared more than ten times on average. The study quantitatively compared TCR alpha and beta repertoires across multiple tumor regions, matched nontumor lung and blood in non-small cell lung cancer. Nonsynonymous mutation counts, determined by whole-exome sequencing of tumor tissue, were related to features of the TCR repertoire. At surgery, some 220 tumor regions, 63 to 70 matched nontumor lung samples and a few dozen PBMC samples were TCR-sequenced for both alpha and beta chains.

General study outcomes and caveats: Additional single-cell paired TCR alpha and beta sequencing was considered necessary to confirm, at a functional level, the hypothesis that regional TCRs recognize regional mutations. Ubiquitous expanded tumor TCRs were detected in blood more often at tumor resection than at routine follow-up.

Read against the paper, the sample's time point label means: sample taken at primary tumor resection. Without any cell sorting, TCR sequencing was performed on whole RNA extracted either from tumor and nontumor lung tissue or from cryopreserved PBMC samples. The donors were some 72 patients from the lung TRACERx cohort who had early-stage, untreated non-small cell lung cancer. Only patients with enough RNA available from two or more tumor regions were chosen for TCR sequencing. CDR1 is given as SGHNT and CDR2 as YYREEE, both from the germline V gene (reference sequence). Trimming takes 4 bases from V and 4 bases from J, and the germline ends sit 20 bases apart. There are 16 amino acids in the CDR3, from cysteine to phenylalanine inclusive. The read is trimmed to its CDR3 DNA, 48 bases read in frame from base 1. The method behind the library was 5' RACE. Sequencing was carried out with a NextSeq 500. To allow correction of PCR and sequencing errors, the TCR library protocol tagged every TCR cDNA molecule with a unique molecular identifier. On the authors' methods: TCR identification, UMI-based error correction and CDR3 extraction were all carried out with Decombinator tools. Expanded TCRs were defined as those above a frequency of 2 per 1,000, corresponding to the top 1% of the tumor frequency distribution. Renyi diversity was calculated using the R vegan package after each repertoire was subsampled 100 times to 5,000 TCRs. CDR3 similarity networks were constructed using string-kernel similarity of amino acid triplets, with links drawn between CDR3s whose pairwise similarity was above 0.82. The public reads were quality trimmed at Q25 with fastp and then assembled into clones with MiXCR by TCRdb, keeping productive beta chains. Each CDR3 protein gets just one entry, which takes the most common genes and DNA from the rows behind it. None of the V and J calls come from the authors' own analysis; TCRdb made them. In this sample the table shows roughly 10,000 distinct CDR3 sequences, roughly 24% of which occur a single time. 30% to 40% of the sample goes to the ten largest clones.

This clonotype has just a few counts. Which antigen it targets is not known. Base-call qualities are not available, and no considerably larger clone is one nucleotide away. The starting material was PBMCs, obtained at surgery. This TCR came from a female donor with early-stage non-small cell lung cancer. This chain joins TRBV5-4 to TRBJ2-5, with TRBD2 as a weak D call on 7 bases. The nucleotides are TGTGCCAGCAGCCCGGGGGGCGGGAGACTTGGAGAGACCCAGTACTTC. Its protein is CASSPGGGRLGETQYF.